This is a list of T cell receptor beta chains from one sample in a study of neurological immune-mediated disorders. TCRdb passed the 5' RACE reads through MiXCR, listing each CDR3 protein once. The data show around 32,000 distinct CDR3 sequences, roughly 12% seen once. Sequencing was performed on PBMCs. The receptors originated from a woman in her sixties or seventies in good health. CDR3s include the opening cysteine and the closing phenylalanine or tryptophan. The order of the fields is D gene, J gene, clone size, V gene, CDR3 protein, CDR3 DNA. A D gene is named only where the DNA matches it firmly. A row's size may be missing; if present it is once, few, many or a size class.

d_call: .; j_call: TRBJ1-2; clone_size: many; v_call: TRBV5-1; cdr3_aa: CASSLGQGHGGYTF; cdr3_nt: TGCGCCAGCAGCTTAGGGCAGGGCCACGGTGGCTACACCTTC
d_call: .; j_call: TRBJ1-1; clone_size: many; v_call: TRBV4-3; cdr3_aa: CASSGGVRTEAFF; cdr3_nt: TGCGCCAGCAGCGGAGGGGTGCGCACTGAAGCTTTCTTT
d_call: TRBD1; j_call: TRBJ2-7; clone_size: many; v_call: TRBV5-1; cdr3_aa: CASSGAKTDRSYEQYF; cdr3_nt: TGCGCCAGCAGCGGAGCAAAGACGGACAGGAGCTACGAGCAGTACTTC
d_call: .; j_call: TRBJ2-1; clone_size: medium-sized; v_call: TRBV28; cdr3_aa: CASSLEGIYNEQFF; cdr3_nt: TGTGCCAGCAGTTTGGAAGGGATCTACAATGAGCAGTTCTTC
d_call: .; j_call: TRBJ2-5; clone_size: .; v_call: TRBV5-1; cdr3_aa: CASSLGVGGQETQYF; cdr3_nt: TGCGCCAGCAGCTTGGGCGTCGGAGGCCAAGAGACCCAGTACTTC
d_call: .; j_call: TRBJ2-3; clone_size: many; v_call: TRBV7-3; cdr3_aa: CASSSQPSSGTQYF; cdr3_nt: TGTGCCAGCAGCTCACAACCCTCGTCGGGTACGCAGTATTTT
d_call: TRBD2; j_call: TRBJ2-1; clone_size: few; v_call: TRBV10-3; cdr3_aa: CAIRGSSGGDNEQFF; cdr3_nt: TGTGCCATCAGGGGTTCTAGCGGGGGGGACAATGAGCAGTTCTTC
d_call: TRBD1; j_call: TRBJ1-1; clone_size: many; v_call: TRBV10-3; cdr3_aa: CAIRETGVNTEAFF; cdr3_nt: TGTGCCATCAGGGAGACAGGGGTGAACACTGAAGCTTTCTTT
d_call: .; j_call: TRBJ2-5; clone_size: many; v_call: TRBV5-1; cdr3_aa: CASSLGPGQETQYF; cdr3_nt: TGCGCCAGCAGCTTGGGCCCAGGGCAAGAGACCCAGTACTTC
d_call: TRBD2; j_call: TRBJ2-3; clone_size: many; v_call: TRBV27; cdr3_aa: CASSLWGLAGGTDTQYF; cdr3_nt: TGTGCCAGCAGTTTATGGGGACTAGCGGGGGGCACAGATACGCAGTATTTT
d_call: TRBD1; j_call: TRBJ1-1; clone_size: many; v_call: TRBV6-1; cdr3_aa: CASSEYQGGNTEAFF; cdr3_nt: TGTGCCAGCAGTGAATATCAGGGGGGAAACACTGAAGCTTTCTTT
d_call: .; j_call: TRBJ2-5; clone_size: many; v_call: TRBV5-6; cdr3_aa: CASSALETQYF; cdr3_nt: TGTGCCAGCAGCGCCCTGGAGACCCAGTACTTC
d_call: .; j_call: TRBJ1-5; clone_size: many; v_call: TRBV20-1; cdr3_aa: CSAAGGGGRRSGNQPQHF; cdr3_nt: TGCAGTGCCGCTGGAGGGGGGGGGCGGAGGTCAGGCAATCAGCCCCAGCATTTT
d_call: TRBD1; j_call: TRBJ1-5; clone_size: many; v_call: TRBV24-1; cdr3_aa: CATSDGTGSVQPQHF; cdr3_nt: TGTGCCACCAGTGATGGGACAGGGAGTGTACAGCCCCAGCATTTT
d_call: .; j_call: TRBJ1-5; clone_size: many; v_call: TRBV5-5; cdr3_aa: CASSPQAGSNQPQHF; cdr3_nt: TGTGCCAGCAGCCCTCAAGCCGGAAGCAATCAGCCCCAGCATTTT
d_call: TRBD2; j_call: TRBJ2-3; clone_size: .; v_call: TRBV20-1; cdr3_aa: CSAPTSVAISTDTQYF; cdr3_nt: TGCAGTGCTCCGACTAGCGTGGCAATTAGCACAGATACACAGTATTTT
d_call: .; j_call: TRBJ2-5; clone_size: many; v_call: TRBV5-1; cdr3_aa: CASSLMGRGYQETQYF; cdr3_nt: TGCGCCAGCAGCTTGATGGGGCGGGGCTACCAAGAGACCCAGTACTTC